What follows are 32 T cell receptor beta chains derived from one specimen sequenced in a study of control samples from healthy donors and cancer patients. The repertoire was sequenced with immunoSEQ multiplex PCR; TCRdb's copy has only in-frame clones and lacks some. The sample lists about 130,000 clones, roughly 94% seen once, with around 14% in the top ten. The specimen sequenced was PBMCs. Source of these receptors: a man in his sixties with colorectal cancer.

The chain employs TRBV9 and TRBJ1-6, with D hard to call. With 0 bases removed from V and 6 bases from J, the gap between germline ends came to 4 bases. The CDR3 runs to 13 residues. Per germline, CDR1 SGDLS and CDR2 YYNGEE. Written as DNA, the CDR3 is TGTGCCAGCAGCGTAGATGGTAATTCACCCCTCCACTTT. This encodes CASSVDGNSPLHF. The whole variable domain, filled in from reference TRBV9 and TRBJ1-6, reads DSGVTQTPKHLITATGQRVTLRCSPRSGDLSVYWYQQSLDQGLQFLIQYYNGEERAKGNILERFSAQQFPDLHSELNLSSLELGDSALYFCASSVDGNSPLHFGNGTRLTVT.

The chain combines TRBV6-7 with TRBJ1-4, with D unresolved. TRBV6-7 is an ORF for which the function is uncertain. The V gene lost 2 bases and the J gene lost 5 bases, with 12 bases spanning the gap. CDR3 length: 15 residues. The CDR3 is CASSYPGSSNEKLFF. CDR3 bases: TGTGCCAGCAGTTACCCCGGCAGCTCAAATGAAAAACTGTTTTTT.

J is TRBJ1-5 and V is TRBV19; D not resolved. The V end lost 11 bases, the J end lost 2 bases, and 13 bases lay between the germline ends. The CDR3 length is 13 residues. Germline CDR1 is LNHDA and CDR2 is SQIVND (reference sequence). CDR3 nucleotide sequence: TGTGCCGGTGGAACGGGAGGCAATCAGCCCCAGCATTTT. It is translated as CAGGTGGNQPQHF.

This chain uses TRBV5-1 with TRBJ2-2; D remains unclear. In germline, CDR1 is SGHRS, CDR2 YFSETQ. V gave up 0 bases and J gave up 4 bases, with 7 bases separating them. The CDR3 length is 14 residues. The CDR3 sequence is CASSLDRATGELFF. The CDR3 DNA follows: TGCGCCAGCAGCTTGGACCGGGCCACCGGGGAGCTGTTTTTT. The complete variable domain, with remaining parts taken from reference TRBV5-1 and TRBJ2-2, reads KAGVTQTPRYLIKTRGQQVTLSCSPISGHRSVSWYQQTPGQGLQFLFEYFSETQRNKGNFPGRFSGRQFSNSRSEMNVSTLELGDSALYLCASSLDRATGELFFGEGSRLTVL.

V usage is TRBV9 and J usage is TRBJ2-6; 7 bases line up with TRBD1. Germline CDR1 SGDLS, CDR2 YYNGEE. The CDR3 consists of 19 residues. Trimming removed 0 bases from V and 0 bases from J; junction bases left unmatched: 9. This chain's CDR3 is CASSVALGQIASGANVLTF. The DNA of the CDR3 is TGTGCCAGCAGCGTAGCTCTGGGACAGATCGCCTCTGGGGCCAACGTCCTGACTTTC.

This clone was counted between two and nine times. V usage is TRBV30 and J usage is TRBJ1-5; 7 bases are a match to TRBD1. The V gene's germline CDR1 is GTSNPN and CDR2 SVGIG (reference sequence). The V and J ends lost 2 bases and 5 bases, in that order; junction bases with no gene match: 6. CDR3 length: 14 amino acids. The CDR3 sequence: CAWSQGGGDQPQHF. CDR3 DNA sequence: TGTGCCTGGAGTCAGGGAGGGGGCGATCAGCCCCAGCATTTT. The full variable domain, its missing parts supplied by reference TRBV30 and TRBJ1-5, is SQTIHQWPATLVQPVGSPLSLECTVEGTSNPNLYWYRQAAGRGLQLLFYSVGIGQISSEVPQNLSASRPQDRQFILSSKKLLLSDSGFYLCAWSQGGGDQPQHFGDGTRLSIL.

This clone was seen once. The chain is built from TRBV18 and TRBJ2-7, with D tentatively TRBD1 (5 bases). CDR1 and CDR2 (germline): KGHSH, LQKENI. V was shortened by 3 bases and J by 3 bases, with 9 bases between the two germline ends. The CDR3 runs to 13 residues. CDR3: CASSPDTYYEQYF. Here the CDR3 DNA reads TGTGCCAGCTCACCGGACACGTACTACGAGCAGTACTTC.

V gene TRBV19 combines with J gene TRBJ2-5; weak D call: TRBD1 (6 bases). The CDR3 is 15 residues long. V was clipped by 3 bases and J by 1 base, with 12 bases between them. Per the germline V gene, CDR1 is LNHDA and CDR2 is SQIVND (reference sequence). The CDR3 nucleotides read TGTGCCAGTAGTATGGCCAGGGGACCCCAAGAGACCCAGTACTTC. Translated: CASSMARGPQETQYF.

The genes are TRBV12-3 or TRBV12-4 and TRBJ2-5; the D is unclear. The CDR3 consists of 12 residues. The V gene lost 2 bases and the J gene lost 5 bases, with 6 bases spanning the gap. CDR3 nucleotides: TGTGCCAGCAGTTTAAGGTTGGAGACCCAGTACTTC. It yields the protein CASSLRLETQYF.

The chain couples TRBV10-3 to TRBJ1-1, with 9 positions matching TRBD1. V gave up 3 bases and J gave up 5 bases; unmatched junction bases: 4. Germline CDR1 and CDR2: ENHRY and SYGVKD. The CDR3 consists of 14 residues. The CDR3 bases are TGTGCCATCAGTGACTTGACAGGGGGGACTGAAGCTTTCTTT. This sequence encodes CAISDLTGGTEAFF.

This clone showed up just once. The genes are TRBV19 and TRBJ1-5, with unresolved D. CDR1 is LNHDA, CDR2 SQIVND, per germline (reference sequence). Trimming took 4 bases from V and 0 from J, leaving 13 bases between them. The CDR3 totals 16 residues. The chain's CDR3 is CASSTTWEGSNQPQHF. The CDR3 coding sequence is TGTGCCAGTAGTACCACCTGGGAGGGTAGCAATCAGCCCCAGCATTTT.

The genes are TRBV10-3 and TRBJ2-1; 7 positions match TRBD1. Germline V CDR1 and CDR2: ENHRY, SYGVKD. The CDR3 length is 16 residues. After removal of 2 bases from V and 4 bases from J, the junction contained 8 bases not matched to a gene. The CDR3 here is CAISEDGQARYNEQFF. CDR3 DNA sequence: TGTGCCATCAGTGAGGACGGACAGGCCAGGTACAATGAGCAGTTCTTC.

The chain recombines TRBV5-1 with TRBJ1-2, with TRBD1 matching over 7 bases. Germline loops: CDR1 SGHRS, CDR2 YFSETQ. The CDR3 is 17 residues long. Trimming cost V 4 bases and J 0 bases; bases outside gene matches: 12. CDR3 sequence: CASSPVRDSFSNYGYTF. For the CDR3, the DNA is TGCGCCAGCAGCCCGGTCCGGGACAGCTTCTCTAACTATGGCTACACCTTC.

V is TRBV27 and J is TRBJ2-4, with D hard to call. This CDR3 is 14 amino acids long. Trimming stripped 5 bases from V and 2 bases from J, with 10 bases between. Per the germline V gene, CDR1 is MNHEY and CDR2 is SMNVEV (reference sequence). The DNA for the CDR3 is TGTGCCAGCAGTCCGTGGAACACCAAAAACATTCAGTACTTC. Its translation is CASSPWNTKNIQYF.

This clone appeared once. The chain recombines TRBV27 with TRBJ2-5, with TRBD1 identical over 7 bases. The CDR3 is 12 residues long. Per the germline V gene, CDR1 is MNHEY and CDR2 is SMNVEV (reference sequence). V was clipped by 5 bases and J by 4 bases; unmatched bases: 1. Here the CDR3 reads CASSRTGETQYF. The CDR3 DNA follows: TGTGCCAGCAGTCGGACAGGAGAGACCCAGTACTTC.

Here the CDR3 reads CAITDERGYGYTF. CDR3 DNA sequence: TGTGCCATCACCGACGAAAGGGGCTATGGCTACACCTTC. V usage is TRBV10-3 and J usage is TRBJ1-2; a weak D match, TRBD1 (5 bases). Trimming pared 7 bases from V and 4 bases from J, leaving 13 bases between. The CDR3 is made up of 13 amino acids. Germline values: CDR1 ENHRY, CDR2 SYGVKD.

Regarding this clone: One end of the junction does not line up with germline, which may come from a read error. The chain carries TRBV19 and TRBJ1-6; D is ambiguous. The CDR3 is 13 residues long. CDR1 is LNHDA and CDR2 is SQIVND in the germline V gene (reference sequence). In nucleotides, the CDR3 is TGTGCCTGTAGCGGGAACCCTAATTCACCCCTCCACTTT. Translating gives CACSGNPNSPLHF.

The V gene is TRBV14, the J gene TRBJ2-7; 12 bases are shared with TRBD1. The junction had 9 bases not matched to a gene; V was cut back by 4 bases and J by 5 bases. Per the germline V gene, CDR1 is SGHDN and CDR2 is FVKESK. The CDR3 is 16 amino acids. CDR3 loop: CASSLYAGTGGHEQYF. CDR3 coding DNA: TGTGCCAGCAGCCTGTACGCCGGGACAGGGGGCCACGAGCAGTACTTC. The full variable domain, its missing parts supplied by reference TRBV14 and TRBJ2-7, is EAGVTQFPSHSVIEKGQTVTLRCDPISGHDNLYWYRRVMGKEIKFLLHFVKESKQDESGMPNNRFLAERTGGTYSTLKVQPAELEDSGVYFCASSLYAGTGGHEQYFGPGTRLTVT.

The chain links TRBV7-2 to TRBJ2-7; D ambiguous. There are 15 residues in the CDR3. Deletions cut 4 bases from V and 0 bases from J, with 13 bases between. CDR1 and CDR2 from the germline V gene are SGHTA and FQGNSA. The CDR3: CASSYFGRSSYEQYF. CDR3 in DNA: TGTGCCAGCAGCTACTTCGGCAGGAGCTCCTACGAGCAGTACTTC.

J is TRBJ2-5 and V is TRBV7-6; a weak D match, TRBD1 (6 bases). In germline, CDR1 is SGHVS, CDR2 FNYEAQ. With 5 bases removed from V and 0 bases from J, the gap between germline ends came to 16 bases. This CDR3 spans 16 amino acids. The CDR3 is CASSKQGFSYQETQYF. Written as DNA, the CDR3 is TGTGCCAGCAGCAAACAGGGATTTTCGTACCAAGAGACCCAGTACTTC. Combining the CDR3 with reference TRBV7-6 and TRBJ2-5 gives the whole variable domain GAGVSQSPRYKVTKRGQDVALRCDPISGHVSLYWYRQALGQGPEFLTYFNYEAQQDKSGLPNDRFSAERPEGSISTLTIQRTEQRDSAMYRCASSKQGFSYQETQYFGPGTRLLVL.

V and J are TRBV20-1 and TRBJ1-3; D is ambiguous. The CDR3 runs 14 residues. V shed 3 bases and J shed 4 bases, with 13 bases lying between them. The germline V gene has CDR1 DFQATT and CDR2 SNEGSKA (reference sequence). CDR3 protein: CSASNMVLGNTIYF. The CDR3, as DNA: TGCAGTGCTAGTAATATGGTTTTGGGAAACACCATATATTTT.

This rearrangement joins TRBV3-1 (or the pseudogene TRBV3-2) to TRBJ1-2, with D tentatively TRBD1 (6 bases). CDR3 length equals 14 residues. V was shortened by 4 bases and J by 5 bases, with 14 bases between the two germline ends. CDR1 and CDR2 from the germline V gene are LGHDT and YNNKEL (reference sequence). DNA for the CDR3: TGTGCCAGCAGCCCAGCGTACAGGGAATATGGCTACACCTTC. Translation: CASSPAYREYGYTF.

This chain connects TRBV19 to TRBJ1-2, with a weak D call TRBD1 (5 bases). Germline loops: CDR1 LNHDA, CDR2 SQIVND (reference sequence). Trimming stripped 6 bases from V and 8 bases from J, with 16 bases between. CDR3 length equals 13 residues. DNA of the CDR3: TGTGCCAGTAGGCCGGGGGGACCCTACGGCTACACCTTC. It is translated as CASRPGGPYGYTF.

The chain combines TRBV6-2 or TRBV6-3 with TRBJ2-7; possible D gene TRBD1, 5 bases. The CDR3 has 17 amino acids. Germline V lookup: CDR1 MNHEY, CDR2 SVGEGT. V lost 2 bases, J lost 3 bases, and 20 bases lay in between. The CDR3 DNA reads as TGTGCCAGCAGTTACCCCACGTGGGTGTCAGGGAACTACGAGCAGTACTTC. Amino acids: CASSYPTWVSGNYEQYF.

The chain employs TRBV30 and TRBJ2-3; D unclear. The V gene lost 4 bases and the J gene lost 4 bases, with 9 bases spanning the gap. Germline CDR1 is GTSNPN and CDR2 is SVGIG (reference sequence). The CDR3 has 12 residues. CDR3 region: CAWKREADTQYF. The CDR3 region has the DNA TGTGCCTGGAAAAGGGAAGCAGATACGCAGTATTTT.

The chain links TRBV11-2 to TRBJ2-3, with 14 bases matching TRBD2. Germline V gives CDR1 SGHAT, CDR2 FQNNGV. This CDR3 has 18 residues. V dropped 4 bases and J dropped 0; count of bases not matched to a gene: 6. CDR3 sequence: CASSSRLAGGTSTDTQYF. The CDR3, as DNA: TGTGCCAGCAGCTCCCGACTAGCGGGGGGGACTAGCACAGATACGCAGTATTTT. Filled out from reference TRBV11-2 and TRBJ2-3, the complete variable domain reads EAGVAQSPRYKIIEKRQSVAFWCNPISGHATLYWYQQILGQGPKLLIQFQNNGVVDDSQLPKDRFSAERLKGVDSTLKIQPAKLEDSAVYLCASSSRLAGGTSTDTQYFGPGTRLTVL.

The J gene is TRBJ1-2, the V gene TRBV29-1; D uncertain. The CDR3 runs to 13 residues. Germline lookup yields CDR1 SQVTM and CDR2 ANQGSEA. V lost 3 bases to trimming and J lost 3 bases, with 11 bases between them. CDR3 in DNA: TGCAGCGTTGACGGACCAGCGGACTATGGCTACACCTTC. It is translated as CSVDGPADYGYTF. Based on the CDR3 plus reference TRBV29-1 and TRBJ1-2, the full variable domain is SAVISQKPSRDICQRGTSLTIQCQVDSQVTMMFWYRQQPGQSLTLIATANQGSEATYESGFVIDKFPISRPNLTFSTLTVSNMSPEDSSIYLCSVDGPADYGYTFGSGTRLTVV.

The chain employs TRBV6-5 and TRBJ2-3, with 7 bases fitting TRBD2. Trimming removed 6 bases from V and 1 base from J; junction bases left unmatched: 4. The length of the CDR3 is 14 residues. CDR1 and CDR2 (germline): MNHEY, SVGAGI. CDR3 amino acids: CASRVTSGTDTQYF. As DNA, the CDR3 is TGTGCCAGCAGAGTCACTAGCGGCACAGATACGCAGTATTTT.

V and J are TRBV7-2 and TRBJ1-5; 8 nucleotides align to TRBD1. CDR1 and CDR2 (germline): SGHTA, FQGNSA. The ends lost 5 bases at V and 6 bases at J; junction bases unmatched: 6. The CDR3 consists of 14 residues. In DNA form, the CDR3 reads TGTGCCAGCAGCCCTAGGACAGGGAGTCAGCCCCAGCATTTT. This sequence encodes CASSPRTGSQPQHF. The complete variable domain, with remaining parts taken from reference TRBV7-2 and TRBJ1-5, reads GAGVSQSPSNKVTEKGKDVELRCDPISGHTALYWYRQSLGQGLEFLIYFQGNSAPDKSGLPSDRFSAERTGGSVSTLTIQRTQQEDSAVYLCASSPRTGSQPQHFGDGTRLSIL.

Only one count was recorded for this clone. The V gene is TRBV5-1, the J gene TRBJ2-3; D unresolved. V was clipped by 1 base and J by 6 bases, with 3 bases between them. Germline loops: CDR1 SGHRS, CDR2 YFSETQ. The CDR3 length is 11 residues. The CDR3, as DNA: TGCGCCAGCAGCTTGCAGGATACGCAGTATTTT. It codes for CASSLQDTQYF.

In this sample, this clone turned up once. V gene TRBV18 combines with J gene TRBJ1-2, with D perhaps matching TRBD1 (5 bases). V shed 2 bases and J shed 4 bases, with 14 bases lying between them. There are 15 residues in the CDR3. The germline V gene has CDR1 KGHSH and CDR2 LQKENI. The CDR3 region is CASSPGGTGPYGYTF. The CDR3 nucleotides read TGTGCCAGCTCACCAGGGGGGACGGGCCCCTATGGCTACACCTTC.

About this clone itself: Different DNA sequences within this sample yield the same CDR3. This chain connects TRBV30 to TRBJ1-1; D may be TRBD1 (6 bases). Germline V gives CDR1 GTSNPN, CDR2 SVGIG (reference sequence). With 1 base removed from V and 5 bases from J, the gap between germline ends came to 11 bases. The CDR3 has 13 residues. CDR3 protein: CAWSAGAGTEAFF. CDR3 nucleotides: TGTGCCTGGAGTGCGGGGGCTGGAACTGAAGCTTTCTTT.